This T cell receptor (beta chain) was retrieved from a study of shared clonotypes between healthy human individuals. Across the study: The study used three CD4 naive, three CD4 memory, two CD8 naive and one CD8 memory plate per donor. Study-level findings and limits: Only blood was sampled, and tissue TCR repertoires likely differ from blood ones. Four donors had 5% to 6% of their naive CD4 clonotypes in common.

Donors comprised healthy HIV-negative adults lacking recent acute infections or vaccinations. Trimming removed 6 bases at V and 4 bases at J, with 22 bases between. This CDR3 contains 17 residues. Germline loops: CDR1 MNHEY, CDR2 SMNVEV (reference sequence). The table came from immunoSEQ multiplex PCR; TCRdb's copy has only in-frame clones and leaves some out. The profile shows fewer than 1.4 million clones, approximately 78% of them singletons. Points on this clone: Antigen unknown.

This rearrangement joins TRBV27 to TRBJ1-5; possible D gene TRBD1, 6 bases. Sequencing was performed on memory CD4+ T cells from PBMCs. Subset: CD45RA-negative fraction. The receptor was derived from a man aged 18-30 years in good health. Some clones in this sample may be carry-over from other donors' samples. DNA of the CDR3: TGTGCCAGCAGCCTCGGTGGGGGGCGCCTAAGGAATCAGCCCCAGCATTTT. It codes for CASSLGGGRLRNQPQHF.